This is a list of T cell receptor beta chains from one sample in a study of metastatic and nonmetastatic thyroid tumors. MiXCR re-clonotyped the PCR reads for TCRdb. Of fewer than 25,000 clones listed, approximately 15% are singletons. Sequenced sample: tumor tissue. These receptors were taken from a female donor with papillary thyroid cancer or a benign thyroid nodule (not recorded which). Some clones in this sample may be carry-over from other donors' samples. Each CDR3 is given with its conserved first and last residue. A D gene is named only where the DNA matches it firmly. Clone size is given for some rows only: seen once, a few or many times, or a class if the clone is expanded.

TGTGCCGGCAGCTTAGCGGCGGACTACAATGAGCAGTTCTTC,CAGSLAADYNEQFF,TRBJ2-1,TRBV7-8,.,.
TGTGCCAGCCGTAAGACTAGCGGGAGACGGGCTGAGCAGTTCTTC,CASRKTSGRRAEQFF,TRBJ2-1,TRBV28,many,TRBD2
TGTGCCAGCAGGTACACAGATACGCAGTATTTT,CASRYTDTQYF,TRBJ2-3,TRBV11-3,.,.
TGTGCCAGCAGCTTAGAGGTGACAGGTCTAAACTATGGCTACACCTTC,CASSLEVTGLNYGYTF,TRBJ1-2,TRBV11-1,.,.
TGTGCCAGCAGCCCGGGATACCGAAGTACAAGAATGGATACGCAGTATTTT,CASSPGYRSTRMDTQYF,TRBJ2-3,TRBV28,many,.
TGTGCCAGTAACCATGCCGGGACAGGGGAGGAGACCCAGTACTTC,CASNHAGTGEETQYF,TRBJ2-5,TRBV19,many,TRBD1
TGTGCCAGCAGGAAACCTGCTGCCCGGGACAGCCTCTACGAGCAGTACTTC,CASRKPAARDSLYEQYF,TRBJ2-7,TRBV2,many,TRBD1
TGTGCCAGCAGTCCTAACACCGGGGAGCTGTTTTTT,CASSPNTGELFF,TRBJ2-2,TRBV6-2/TRBV6-3,many,.
TGCGCCAGCAGCCAAGATCGGGGGATAGGGGGGGCTAGTGGCTACACCTTC,CASSQDRGIGGASGYTF,TRBJ1-2,TRBV4-1,many,.
TGTGTCAGCAGTGAAGTGGGACAGGGGGCGCGTGAGCAGTACTTC,CVSSEVGQGAREQYF,TRBJ2-7,TRBV6-1,few,TRBD1
TGTGCCAGCAGAACCGTGGTGGGCTCCTACGAGCATTACTTC,CASRTVVGSYEHYF,TRBJ2-7,TRBV12-3/TRBV12-4,few,.
TGTGCCAGCAGCAGGGACAGGGGGGCAAATCAGCCCCAGCATTTT,CASSRDRGANQPQHF,TRBJ1-5,TRBV12-3/TRBV12-4,few,TRBD1
TGTGCCAGTACTTTCTACGGTTGTGGCAGAATGAACACTGAAGCTTTCTTT,CASTFYGCGRMNTEAFF,TRBJ1-1,TRBV19,.,.
TGTGCCAGCAGTCTGGGACAGGTCAGGGGTATGAACACTGAAGCTTTCTTT,CASSLGQVRGMNTEAFF,TRBJ1-1,TRBV28,many,TRBD1
TGTGCCAGCAGTTACGGTCAGAGCAATCAGCCCCAGCATTTT,CASSYGQSNQPQHF,TRBJ1-5,TRBV6-5,many,.
TGTGCCAGCAGTTTAAGCGGGACTAGCGTTGAGCAGTACTTC,CASSLSGTSVEQYF,TRBJ2-7,TRBV28,.,TRBD2